The table lists the clone carrying this TCR beta chain with a few counts. Its antigen is still unknown. A single record per CDR3 protein comes from TCRdb applying MiXCR to the 5' RACE reads. The data contain about 300,000 distinct CDR3 sequences, 6.5% to 8.5% of them singletons. This entry comes from a study of T cells after yellow fever vaccination. Study-level results: Though it reached lower strength, the secondary response hit its peak faster, day 5 versus 15. Some clonotypes were seen in both the CD4 and the CD8 compartments. These made up a small share and likely arose from convergent recombination.

The sequenced sample was PBMCs, obtained around 45 days after the first yellow fever vaccination. This TCR derives from a man aged 18 to 30 who received the YFV17D yellow fever vaccine.

This CDR3 is CSVGGWGGPGTDTQYF. The CDR3 DNA is TGCAGCGTTGGCGGTTGGGGGGGGCCGGGCACAGATACGCAGTATTTT. The genes are TRBV29-1 and TRBJ2-3, with D tentatively TRBD2 (7 bases). V dropped 4 bases and J dropped 1 base, with 18 bases sitting between them. This CDR3 has 16 amino acids. CDR1 is SQVTM, CDR2 ANQGSEA, per germline.